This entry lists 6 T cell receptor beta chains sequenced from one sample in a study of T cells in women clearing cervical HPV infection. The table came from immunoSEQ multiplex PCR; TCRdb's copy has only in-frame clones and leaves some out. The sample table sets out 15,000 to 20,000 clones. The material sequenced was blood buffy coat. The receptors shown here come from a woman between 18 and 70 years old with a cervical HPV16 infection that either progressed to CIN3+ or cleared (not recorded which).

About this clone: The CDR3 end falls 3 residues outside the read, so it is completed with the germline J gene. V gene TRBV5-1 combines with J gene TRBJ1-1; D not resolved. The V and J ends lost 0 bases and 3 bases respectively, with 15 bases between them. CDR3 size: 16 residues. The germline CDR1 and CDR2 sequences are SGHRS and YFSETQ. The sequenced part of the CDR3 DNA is TGCGCCAGCAGCTTGGCCATTCTTGCGTCGGACACTGAA. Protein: CASSLAILASDTE. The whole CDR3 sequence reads CASSLAILASDTEAFF.

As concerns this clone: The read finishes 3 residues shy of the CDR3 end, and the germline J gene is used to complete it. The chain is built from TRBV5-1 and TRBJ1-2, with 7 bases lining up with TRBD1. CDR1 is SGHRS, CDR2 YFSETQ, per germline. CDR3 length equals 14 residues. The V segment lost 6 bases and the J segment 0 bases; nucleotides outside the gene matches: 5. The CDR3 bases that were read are TGCGCCAGCACCCAGACAGGGACTAACTATGGC. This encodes CASTQTGTNYG. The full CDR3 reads CASTQTGTNYGYTF. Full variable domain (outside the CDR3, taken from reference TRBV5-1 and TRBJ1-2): KAGVTQTPRYLIKTRGQQVTLSCSPISGHRSVSWYQQTPGQGLQFLFEYFSETQRNKGNFPGRFSGRQFSNSRSEMNVSTLELGDSALYLCASTQTGTNYGYTFGSGTRLTVV.

The CDR3 is CASSLEGVGGYTF. The part of the CDR3 DNA that was read is TGCGCCAGCAGCTTGGAGGGGGTTGGTGGC. The chain recombines TRBV5-1 with TRBJ1-2; maybe TRBD1 (6 bases). The read comes to an end 3 residues before the CDR3 does, leaving the germline J gene to fill in the end. The CDR3 length is 13 residues. Trimming removed 0 bases at V and 7 bases at J, with 10 bases between. Germline V gives CDR1 SGHRS, CDR2 YFSETQ.

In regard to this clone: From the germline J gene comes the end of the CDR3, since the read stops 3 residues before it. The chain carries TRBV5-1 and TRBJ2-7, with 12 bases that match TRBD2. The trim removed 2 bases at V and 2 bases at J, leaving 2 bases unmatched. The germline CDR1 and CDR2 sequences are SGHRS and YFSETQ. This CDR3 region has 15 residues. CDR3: CASSFSSGGAYEQYF. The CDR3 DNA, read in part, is TGCGCCAGCAGCTTTTCTAGCGGGGGGGCCTACGAG.

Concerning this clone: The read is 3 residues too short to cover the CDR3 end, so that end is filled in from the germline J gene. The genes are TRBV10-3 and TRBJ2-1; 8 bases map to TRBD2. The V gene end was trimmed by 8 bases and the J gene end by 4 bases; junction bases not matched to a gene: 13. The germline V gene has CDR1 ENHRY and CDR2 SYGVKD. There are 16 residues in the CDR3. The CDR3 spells CAIGSSGNTLYNEQFF. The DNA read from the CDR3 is TGTGCCATCGGGAGTAGCGGGAACACCCTTTACAATGAG.

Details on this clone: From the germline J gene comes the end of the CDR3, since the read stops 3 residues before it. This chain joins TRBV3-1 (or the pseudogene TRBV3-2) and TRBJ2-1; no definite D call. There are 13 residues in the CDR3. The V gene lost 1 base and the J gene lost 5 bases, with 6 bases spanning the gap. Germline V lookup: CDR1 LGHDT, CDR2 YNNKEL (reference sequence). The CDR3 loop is CASSQGANNEQFF. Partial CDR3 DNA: TGTGCCAGCAGCCAAGGAGCTAACAATGAG.